The rows below give T cell receptor beta chains drawn from one sample of a study of T cells in narcolepsy. Clones were read by immunoSEQ multiplex PCR, and TCRdb kept only the in-frame ones, dropping some. The table lists about 27,000 clones, roughly 78% of them singletons. Sequenced: memory (CD45RA-) CD4+ T cells from blood. The origin of the receptors is a human donor in good health. The CDR3 runs from the conserved cysteine through the conserved F or W.

TRBV28	TRBJ1-2	CASTPGARSRGYTF
TRBV19	TRBJ1-5	CASRSDGVQPQHF
TRBV6-6	TRBJ2-5	CASRGQPQETQYF
TRBV7-2	TRBJ1-2	CASSLGSANYGYTF
TRBV19	TRBJ2-5	CASRAKGAYQETQYF
TRBV4-1	TRBJ1-4	CASSQDAGLEKLFF
TRBV7-6	TRBJ1-3	CASSLGGPRARSGNTIYF
TRBV10-2	TRBJ2-7	CASQTGSSYEQYF
TRBV2	TRBJ1-1	CASSEQGDTEAFF
TRBV19	TRBJ1-2	CASSLRALAYGYTF
TRBV5-1	TRBJ2-5	CASSRDRGETQYF
TRBV6-6	TRBJ2-7	CASSRTGVDEQYF
TRBV28	TRBJ1-5	CASSSPSNQPQHF
TRBV20-1	TRBJ1-2	CSARGYPLF
TRBV7-2	TRBJ2-3	CASSSQRDTQYF
TRBV7-2	TRBJ2-5	CASSSNRGAETQYF
TRBV5-1	TRBJ1-5	CASSLTGDGYQPQHF
TRBV6-5	TRBJ1-4	CASSWRHANEKLFF
TRBV18	TRBJ1-5	CASSPGQPGSDQPQHF
TRBV7-8	TRBJ1-3	CASGPQGGRGNTIYF
TRBV6-1	TRBJ2-7	CASSRDSFNEQYF
TRBV2	TRBJ1-5	CASSPYSNQPQHF
TRBV5-1	TRBJ2-2	CASRSQPNTGELFF
TRBV6-6	TRBJ2-7	CASSPRASGSYEQYF
TRBV27	TRBJ2-2	CASSSTGYQNTGELFF
TRBV6-1	TRBJ2-7	CASSYGPVQYF
TRBV2	TRBJ1-3	CASSVRPAVSGNTIYF
TRBV7-8	TRBJ2-7	CASSLNDGGKYF
TRBV6-7	TRBJ2-7	CASSRTGVDEQYF
TRBV6-1	TRBJ2-5	CASSENPVRNQYF
TRBV28	TRBJ1-1	CASSLGQANTEAFF
TRBV6-1	TRBJ1-4	CASDQTGGDEKLFF
TRBV27	TRBJ2-2	CASSFRLAGGRGELFF
TRBV29-1	TRBJ2-1	CSVALSEGREQFF
TRBV7-3	TRBJ2-1	CASSLRGFGEQFF
TRBV19	TRBJ1-2	CASKPLANYGYTF
TRBV9	TRBJ1-2	CASSGDPQGNYGYTF
TRBV5-1	TRBJ2-3	CASRPGNNGDTQYF
TRBV2	TRBJ1-5	CASSEVGTGRHQPQHF
TRBV6-4	TRBJ2-3	CASSEGSGSEDTQYF
TRBV5-5	TRBJ1-2	CASSPGQTRLRGYTF
TRBV7-2	TRBJ1-4	CASSPQGPTEKLFF
TRBV27	TRBJ2-1	CAVYTSGRANEQFF
TRBV21-1	TRBJ2-4	CASRGQTSYIQYF
TRBV7-2	TRBJ2-2	CASSLALRGGGELFF
TRBV6-6	TRBJ2-7	CASNTGLAYEQYF
TRBV5-1	TRBJ2-5	CASSLELAGETQYF
TRBV27	TRBJ2-3	CASSDRGQGWTDTQYF
TRBV7-2	TRBJ2-5	CASSLKQGQETQYF
TRBV4-1	TRBJ1-6	CASSQRPPPGSPLHF
TRBV15	TRBJ1-5	CATSREGRGTEQPQHF
TRBV6-6	TRBJ1-2	CASSSLRPGYTF
TRBV7-9	TRBJ2-7	CASSLVGAGHPSGQYF
TRBV7-2	TRBJ2-5	CASRDDRETQYF
TRBV29-1	TRBJ2-1	CSSEYGRSSYNEQFF
TRBV9	TRBJ2-3	CASSVEGNRADTQYF
TRBV6-6	TRBJ1-5	CASSHWGGIGNQPQHF
TRBV5-1	TRBJ1-2	CASSIGLSGYTF
TRBV28	TRBJ2-7	CASSPRSSGTPEQYF